A selection of T cell receptor beta chains follows, all from one sample in a study of cytomegalovirus exposure and HLA in healthy donors. The data were produced by immunoSEQ multiplex PCR, yet TCRdb's version contains in-frame clones alone and is incomplete. The table has around 150,000 clones, around 90% seen once; the top ten hold almost 3%. Sequenced: PBMCs. The receptors were gathered from a man between 18 and 35 years old in good health and CMV-seronegative. The CDR3 runs from the conserved cysteine through the conserved F or W. A D gene is named only where the DNA matches it firmly. Clone size, where shown, is once, few, many, or a class for clones that have expanded.

>TRBV2|-|TRBJ1-1|-|15
CASSERSRSGTEAFF
TGTGCCAGCAGTGAAAGGTCACGGTCAGGCACTGAAGCTTTCTTT
>TRBV5-4|-|TRBJ2-6|TRBD1|19
CASSQQTGGGKAGANVLTF
TGTGCCAGCAGCCAGCAGACAGGGGGGGGTAAGGCTGGGGCCAACGTCCTGACTTTC
>TRBV11-2|once|TRBJ1-4|-|13
CASSLSPAEKLFF
TGTGCCAGCAGCTTAAGCCCTGCTGAAAAACTGTTTTTT
>TRBV27|-|TRBJ2-5|-|13
CASSEGPRETQYF
TGTGCCAGCAGCGAGGGTCCAAGAGAGACCCAGTACTTC
>TRBV7-2|-|TRBJ2-7|TRBD2|18
CASSQRVGGSASSYEQYF
TGTGCCAGCAGCCAAAGGGTGGGCGGGAGCGCCAGCTCCTACGAGCAGTACTTC
>TRBV4-2|-|TRBJ2-4|-|12
CASSQRRDIQYF
TGTGCCAGCAGCCAACGGAGGGACATTCAGTACTTC
>TRBV25-1|once|TRBJ2-1|TRBD2|15
CASKGLAGGNNEQFF
TGTGCCAGCAAAGGTCTAGCGGGAGGGAACAATGAGCAGTTCTTC
>TRBV19|-|TRBJ1-2|TRBD1|17
CATTVRRRDRGDYGYTF
TGTGCCACCACAGTACGCCGCCGGGACAGGGGTGACTATGGCTACACCTTC
>TRBV4-1|-|TRBJ1-2|TRBD1|15
CASSQDGQGNYGYTF
TGCGCCAGCAGCCAAGACGGACAGGGTAACTATGGCTACACCTTC
>TRBV6-1|few|TRBJ2-2|-|16
CASSELAGGNTGELFF
TGTGCCAGCAGTGAGCTGGCCGGAGGGAACACCGGGGAGCTGTTTTTT
>TRBV11-3|-|TRBJ2-1|TRBD1|14
CASSSSGQGLGQFF
TGTGCCAGCAGCTCCTCCGGACAGGGGCTTGGGCAGTTCTTC